The T cell receptor (beta chain) described here comes from a study of molecular identifiers for immune sequencing clone quantification. Study-level findings and limits: A single cell's spiked Jurkat TCR RNA was reportedly detectable among roughly 1 million naive cells.

V lost 2 bases and J 4 bases, leaving 5 bases between the germline ends. The CDR3 has 13 residues. Germline CDR1 is MNHEY and CDR2 is SMNVEV (reference sequence). This clonotype was detected ten times or more. Its specificity is not known. MiXCR, applied by TCRdb to the PCR reads, yields one record per CDR3 protein. The sample yields around 70,000 distinct CDR3 sequences, less than 20% seen once. The V call is TRBV27, the J call TRBJ2-2; D ambiguous. Sequenced: naive CD8+ T cells from blood, with Jurkat cell RNA spiked in. This sample's subset: FACS-sorted CD8+CD4-CCR7+CD45RA+ naive T cells. This TCR was sampled from a human donor in good health. Some libraries in this study had Jurkat cell RNA spiked in. CDR3 bases: TGTGCCAGCAGTTTAGGTGTCACCGGGGAGCTGTTTTTT. It specifies CASSLGVTGELFF.